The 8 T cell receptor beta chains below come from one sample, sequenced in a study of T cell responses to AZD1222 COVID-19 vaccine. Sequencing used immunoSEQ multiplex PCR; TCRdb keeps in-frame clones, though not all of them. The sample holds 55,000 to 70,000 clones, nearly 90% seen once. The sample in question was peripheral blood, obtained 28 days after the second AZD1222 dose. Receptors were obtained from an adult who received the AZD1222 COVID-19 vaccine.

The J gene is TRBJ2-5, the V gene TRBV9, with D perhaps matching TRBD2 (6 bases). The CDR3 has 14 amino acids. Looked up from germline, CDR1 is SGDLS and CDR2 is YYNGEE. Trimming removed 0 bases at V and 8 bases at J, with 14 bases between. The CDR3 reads CASSVALLGGTQYF. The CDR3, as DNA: TGTGCCAGCAGCGTAGCCCTCTTGGGAGGAACCCAGTACTTC.

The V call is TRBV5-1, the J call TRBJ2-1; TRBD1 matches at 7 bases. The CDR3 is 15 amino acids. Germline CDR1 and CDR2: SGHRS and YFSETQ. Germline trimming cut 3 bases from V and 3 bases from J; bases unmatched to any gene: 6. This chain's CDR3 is CASSSTGVGYNEQFF. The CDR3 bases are TGCGCCAGCAGCTCTACAGGGGTCGGCTACAATGAGCAGTTCTTC.

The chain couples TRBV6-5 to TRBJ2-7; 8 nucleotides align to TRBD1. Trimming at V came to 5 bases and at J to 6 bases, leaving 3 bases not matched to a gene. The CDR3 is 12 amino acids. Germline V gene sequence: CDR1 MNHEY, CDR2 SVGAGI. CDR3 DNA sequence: TGTGCCAGCAGTAGGACAGGGCCCGAGCAGTACTTC. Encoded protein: CASSRTGPEQYF.

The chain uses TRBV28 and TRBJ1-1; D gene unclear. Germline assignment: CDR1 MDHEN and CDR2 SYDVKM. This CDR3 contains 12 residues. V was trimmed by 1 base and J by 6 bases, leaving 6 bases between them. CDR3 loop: CASSLLPAEAFF. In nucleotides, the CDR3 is TGTGCCAGCAGTTTATTGCCGGCTGAAGCTTTCTTT.

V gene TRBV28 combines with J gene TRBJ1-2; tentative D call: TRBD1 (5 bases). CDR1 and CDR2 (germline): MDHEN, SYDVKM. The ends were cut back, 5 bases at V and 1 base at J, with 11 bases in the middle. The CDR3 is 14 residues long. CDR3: CASSAGTDNYGYTF. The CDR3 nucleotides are TGTGCCAGCAGTGCCGGGACGGATAACTATGGCTACACCTTC.

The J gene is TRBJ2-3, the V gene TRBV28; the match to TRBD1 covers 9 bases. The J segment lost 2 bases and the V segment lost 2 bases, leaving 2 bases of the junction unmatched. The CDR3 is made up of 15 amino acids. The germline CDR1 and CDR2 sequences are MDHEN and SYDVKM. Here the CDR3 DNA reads TGTGCCAGCAGTTTAGGGACAGGGCTCACAGATACGCAGTATTTT. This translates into CASSLGTGLTDTQYF.

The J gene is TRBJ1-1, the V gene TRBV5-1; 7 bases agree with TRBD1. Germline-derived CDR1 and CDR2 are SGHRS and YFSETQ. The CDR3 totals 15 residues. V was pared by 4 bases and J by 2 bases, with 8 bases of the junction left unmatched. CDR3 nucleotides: TGCGCCAGCAGCACCGGGACAGCCATAAACACTGAAGCTTTCTTT. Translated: CASSTGTAINTEAFF.

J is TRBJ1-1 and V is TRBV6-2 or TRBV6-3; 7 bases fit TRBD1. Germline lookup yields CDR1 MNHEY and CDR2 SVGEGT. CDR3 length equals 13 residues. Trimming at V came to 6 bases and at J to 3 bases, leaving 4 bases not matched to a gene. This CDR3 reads CASSRGSDTEAFF. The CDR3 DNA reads TGTGCCAGCAGCAGGGGGTCGGACACTGAAGCTTTCTTT.